What follows describes a single T cell receptor (beta chain). Its target is not known. This sample is drawn from a study of T cell responses to AZD1222 COVID-19 vaccine. The V and J ends lost 5 bases and 6 bases, in that order; junction bases with no gene match: 9. The CDR3 has 13 amino acids. Germline loops: CDR1 GTSNPN, CDR2 SVGIG (reference sequence). Study-level results: Vaccine-associated CD4 TCRs ranged over spike, dominating at 160-218 and 743-854.

TCRdb's table, derived via immunoSEQ multiplex PCR, lists solely in-frame clones and lacks some. Of about 170,000 clones listed, about nine tenths were seen once; the top ten hold 2.6%. The clonotype was recovered from an adult in good health. Specimen: peripheral blood, collected on day 0 of AZD1222 vaccination. V is TRBV30 and J is TRBJ1-1, with 7 bases that match TRBD1. In DNA, the CDR3 is TGTGCCTGGCAAAAAAACAGGGGCGCTGAAGCTTTCTTT. Translation: CAWQKNRGAEAFF. Based on the CDR3 plus reference TRBV30 and TRBJ1-1, the full variable domain is SQTIHQWPATLVQPVGSPLSLECTVEGTSNPNLYWYRQAAGRGLQLLFYSVGIGQISSEVPQNLSASRPQDRQFILSSKKLLLSDSGFYLCAWQKNRGAEAFFGQGTRLTVV.